The rows below give T cell receptor beta chains drawn from one sample of a study of human T cells and chemical hapten exposure. TCRdb ran MiXCR on the RACE reads and lists one entry per CDR3 protein. This sample yields fewer than 80,000 distinct CDR3 sequences, of which approximately 10% are seen a single time; 6.8% belongs to the top ten. Sequencing was performed on whole blood, taken in connection with sensitization to the hapten diphenylcyclopropenone (DPC). The origin of the receptors is a woman in her 50s with alopecia areata. Some clones in this sample may be carry-over from other donors' samples. Both conserved end residues are part of each CDR3. A D gene is named only where the DNA matches it firmly. The size of a clone is reported for some rows only, either as once, few or many, or as a class for expanded clones.

J: TRBJ2-1
V: TRBV18
size: few
D: -
DNA: TGTGCCAGCTCCGGACTATCCTACAATGAGCAGTTCTTC
CDR3: CASSGLSYNEQFF

J: TRBJ2-1
V: TRBV11-2
size: many
D: -
DNA: TGTGCCAGCAGCTTAGGACCTGAGCAGTTCTTC
CDR3: CASSLGPEQFF

J: TRBJ1-4
V: TRBV13
size: many
D: TRBD1
DNA: TGTGCCAGCAGCTTAGGCTCCGGACAGGGGTCCAATGAAAAACTGTTTTTT
CDR3: CASSLGSGQGSNEKLFF

J: TRBJ1-1
V: TRBV11-2
size: -
D: -
DNA: TGTGCCAGCAGCTTAAGAACGCTTGAGACAGTGAACACTGAAGCTTTCTTT
CDR3: CASSLRTLETVNTEAFF

J: TRBJ1-5
V: TRBV24-1
size: many
D: -
DNA: TGTGCCACCAGTGCCAATTCGGGACAACCCCAGCATTTT
CDR3: CATSANSGQPQHF

J: TRBJ2-2
V: TRBV18
size: many
D: -
DNA: TGTGCCAGCTCACCACCTACCTGGGACACCGGGGAGCTGTTTTTT
CDR3: CASSPPTWDTGELFF

J: TRBJ2-7
V: TRBV20-1
size: -
D: -
DNA: TGCAGTGCTAGGGGCGAGACTAGGATCTCCTACGAGCAGTACTTC
CDR3: CSARGETRISYEQYF

J: TRBJ2-1
V: TRBV11-2
size: many
D: TRBD1
DNA: TGTGCCAGCAGCAAGGGGGACAGGGCAATGGATGAGCAGTTCTTC
CDR3: CASSKGDRAMDEQFF

J: TRBJ2-2
V: TRBV13
size: few
D: -
DNA: TGTGCCAGCAAGCCGATCCTCGGGTTATCGAACATCGGGGAGCTGTTTTTT
CDR3: CASKPILGLSNIGELFF

J: TRBJ1-5
V: TRBV19
size: many
D: -
DNA: TGTGCCAGTATCCCCTCCGGGGGGCTTCAGCCCCAGCATTTT
CDR3: CASIPSGGLQPQHF

J: TRBJ1-5
V: TRBV19
size: -
D: -
DNA: TGTGCCAGTAGTATCGGTGTTGGACGGGGTTACAGCAATCAGCCCCAGCATTTT
CDR3: CASSIGVGRGYSNQPQHF

J: TRBJ2-5
V: TRBV12-3/TRBV12-4
size: -
D: TRBD1
DNA: TGTGCCAGCAGTTTTAGGGGGCATGGGCCCCAGTACTTC
CDR3: CASSFRGHGPQYF

J: TRBJ2-2
V: TRBV20-1
size: -
D: TRBD2
DNA: TGCAGTGCTATTGGACTAGCGGGAGAGCTGTTTTTT
CDR3: CSAIGLAGELFF

J: TRBJ1-2
V: TRBV5-1
size: -
D: -
DNA: TGCGCCAGCAGATCCGGGATCGAACCTTATGGCTACACCTTC
CDR3: CASRSGIEPYGYTF

J: TRBJ1-1
V: TRBV29-1
size: -
D: TRBD1
DNA: TGCAGCGCTACAGGGGTCACTGAAGCTTTCTTT
CDR3: CSATGVTEAFF

J: TRBJ1-4
V: TRBV18
size: many
D: -
DNA: TGTGCCAGCTCCCCGTCTTTTGGACATGGTGAAAAACTGTTTTTT
CDR3: CASSPSFGHGEKLFF

J: TRBJ2-1
V: TRBV29-1
size: many
D: -
DNA: TGCAGCGTTGAAACGGGTCGAAATCCATACAATGAGCAGTTCTTC
CDR3: CSVETGRNPYNEQFF

J: TRBJ2-7
V: TRBV11-2
size: many
D: -
DNA: TGTGCCAGCAGGAAGACAGGCTACTACGAGCAGTACTTC
CDR3: CASRKTGYYEQYF

J: TRBJ2-4
V: TRBV12-5
size: many
D: TRBD2
DNA: TGTGCTAGTGGTTTGCCCAACACGTCTTGGTCCCCACGGGGGGACATTCAGTACTTC
CDR3: CASGLPNTSWSPRGDIQYF

J: TRBJ2-7
V: TRBV2
size: many
D: -
DNA: TGTGCCAGCGGAGGAACTACTTACGAGCAGTACTTC
CDR3: CASGGTTYEQYF

J: TRBJ1-2
V: TRBV5-8
size: few
D: -
DNA: TGTGCCAGCAGCTTATCCTTCCAACAAGGCTACACCTTC
CDR3: CASSLSFQQGYTF

J: TRBJ1-5
V: TRBV2
size: many
D: -
DNA: TGTGCCAGCAGTGAAGAGACCTATTATCAGCCCCAGCATTTT
CDR3: CASSEETYYQPQHF

J: TRBJ1-3
V: TRBV29-1
size: many
D: TRBD1
DNA: TGCAGCGCGGGCAGGGGGTCCGGAAACACCATATATTTT
CDR3: CSAGRGSGNTIYF

J: TRBJ2-1
V: TRBV7-6
size: -
D: -
DNA: TGTGCCAGCAGCCTGCGTTCGGTGAGCTCCTACAATGAGCAGTTCTTC
CDR3: CASSLRSVSSYNEQFF

J: TRBJ2-1
V: TRBV20-1
size: many
D: -
DNA: TGCAGTGCTAGCGGAGAATACAATGAGCAGTTCTTC
CDR3: CSASGEYNEQFF

J: TRBJ2-1
V: TRBV18
size: many
D: -
DNA: TGTGCCAGCTCACCCTCCCAGTCGAACAATGAGCAGTTCTTC
CDR3: CASSPSQSNNEQFF

J: TRBJ1-2
V: TRBV29-1
size: -
D: TRBD1
DNA: TGCAGCGTTGACGGGACAGGGTCCTATGGCTACACCTTC
CDR3: CSVDGTGSYGYTF

J: TRBJ1-6
V: TRBV7-2
size: few
D: -
DNA: TGTGCCAGCAGCTTAGATACAGGGAGGGATTCACCCCTCCACTTT
CDR3: CASSLDTGRDSPLHF

J: TRBJ1-6
V: TRBV6-1
size: few
D: -
DNA: TGTGCCAGCAGCCCCATCGGATATACTAGTTCACCCCTCCACTTT
CDR3: CASSPIGYTSSPLHF